The 17 T cell receptor beta chains below come from one sample, sequenced in a study of cytomegalovirus exposure and HLA in healthy donors. Vbeta (60) and Jbeta (13) primers were used in the PCR. Assay: immunoSEQ multiplex PCR; the TCRdb copy retains only in-frame clones and omits some. The repertoire holds 150,000 to 200,000 clones, with over 75% as singletons. Sequenced: PBMCs. These receptors came from a female donor in good health and CMV-seronegative.

The J gene is TRBJ1-1, the V gene TRBV6-6; 8 bases map to TRBD1. The CDR3 is made up of 14 amino acids. The V segment lost 6 bases and the J segment 3 bases; nucleotides outside the gene matches: 6. Germline CDR1 is MNHNY and CDR2 is SVGAGI (reference sequence). The CDR3 sequence is CASRGQGLDTEAFF. As DNA, the CDR3 is TGTGCCAGCAGAGGACAGGGCTTGGACACTGAAGCTTTCTTT.

The chain has TRBV30 and TRBJ2-3; the D is unclear. The CDR3 length is 17 residues. V was shortened by 0 bases and J by 2 bases, with 18 bases between the two germline ends. Germline loops: CDR1 GTSNPN, CDR2 SVGIG (reference sequence). CDR3 DNA sequence: TGTGCCTGGAGTGTACAAGTGGGCCGATTAGTCACAGATACGCAGTATTTT. It encodes CAWSVQVGRLVTDTQYF.

The rearrangement links TRBV5-1 to TRBJ1-5; TRBD1 matches 8 bases. V trimming: 0 bases; J trimming: 2 bases; junction bases outside the gene matches: 4. From germline, CDR1 is SGHRS and CDR2 YFSETQ. The CDR3 spans 16 residues. The CDR3: CASSLETGEGNQPQHF. The CDR3 DNA follows: TGCGCCAGCAGCTTGGAGACAGGGGAGGGCAATCAGCCCCAGCATTTT.

J is TRBJ1-4 and V is TRBV7-8, with D possibly matching TRBD1 (5 bases). The CDR3 is 14 residues long. CDR1 SGHVS and CDR2 FQNEAQ come from the germline V gene. Trimming took 1 base from V and 8 from J, leaving 11 bases between them. The CDR3 sequence: CASSLGAGNEKLFF. CDR3 coding DNA: TGTGCCAGCAGCTTAGGGGCAGGGAACGAAAAACTGTTTTTT.

The V call is TRBV30, the J call TRBJ1-5; 8 positions agree with TRBD1. The CDR3 totals 14 residues. CDR1 is GTSNPN and CDR2 is SVGIG in the germline V gene (reference sequence). Unmatched junction bases numbered 11, after V lost 2 bases and J lost 11 bases. The CDR3 DNA reads as TGTGCCTGGAGTAAAGGGGACAGGTGGTTAGCCCAGCATTTT. It specifies CAWSKGDRWLAQHF.

This clone was observed a single time. The chain carries TRBV7-9 and TRBJ2-6; 8 nucleotides align to TRBD2. V shed 5 bases and J 0 bases; nucleotides not matched to a gene: 6. CDR1 SEHNR and CDR2 FQNEAQ come from the germline V gene (reference sequence). This CDR3 is built from 17 residues. For the CDR3, the DNA is TGTGCCAGCAGCCGGGGGGGAGGGACCTCTGGGGCCAACGTCCTGACTTTC. As protein: CASSRGGGTSGANVLTF.

The gene calls are TRBV2 and TRBJ2-5; D perhaps matches TRBD2 (6 bases). There are 14 residues in the CDR3. The germline V gene has CDR1 SNHLY and CDR2 FYNNEI. V lost 5 bases and J 2 bases, leaving 12 bases between the germline ends. CDR3 sequence (DNA): TGTGCCAGCAGTATAGCGGTAAATCAAGAGACCCAGTACTTC. Protein product: CASSIAVNQETQYF.

The DNA of the CDR3 is TGCGCCAGCAGCTTTGCTTCGGGAGTAAATACCGGGGAGCTGTTTTTT. As protein: CASSFASGVNTGELFF. This chain uses TRBV5-1 with TRBJ2-2, with D possibly TRBD2 on 6 matching bases. The CDR3 contains 16 residues. The germline V gene encodes CDR1 SGHRS and CDR2 YFSETQ. Trimming removed 2 bases at V and 5 bases at J, with 16 bases between.

This chain links TRBV11-3 with TRBJ2-5, with 9 bases identical to TRBD1. The CDR3 runs 14 residues. J was trimmed by 3 bases and V by 5 bases; bases with no gene match: 4. CDR1 SGHNT and CDR2 YENEEA come from the germline V gene. The CDR3 here is CASSLRQGEETQYF. CDR3 in DNA: TGTGCCAGCAGCCTAAGACAGGGGGAAGAGACCCAGTACTTC.

This clone was seen just once. The CDR3 is CASSYSGGWGAEQYF. CDR3 in DNA: TGTGCCAGCAGTTACTCGGGAGGGTGGGGGGCCGAGCAGTACTTC. The chain couples TRBV6-6 to TRBJ2-7; a weak D match, TRBD2 (7 bases). V was trimmed by 0 bases and J by 6 bases, leaving 15 bases between them. The CDR3 is 15 residues long. In germline, CDR1 is MNHNY, CDR2 SVGAGI (reference sequence).

The rearrangement uses TRBV13 and TRBJ2-3, with 10 bases fitting TRBD2. Per the germline V gene, CDR1 is PRHDT and CDR2 is FYEKMQ (reference sequence). The CDR3 length is 16 residues. J gave up 5 bases and V 0 bases, and 5 bases lay outside the gene matches. The CDR3 DNA follows: TGTGCCAGCAGCTTAGGGTTAGCGGGGGGTAGAGATACGCAGTATTTT. Translating it yields CASSLGLAGGRDTQYF.

V is TRBV11-2 and J is TRBJ2-1; D is unclear. The CDR3 is 14 residues long. V dropped 1 base and J dropped 4 bases, with 8 bases sitting between them. In germline, CDR1 is SGHAT, CDR2 FQNNGV. Here the CDR3 reads CASSLGTLYNEQFF. CDR3 bases: TGTGCCAGCAGCTTAGGAACACTATACAATGAGCAGTTCTTC.

The V and J genes are TRBV4-2 and TRBJ2-3; 12 bases are shared with TRBD2. CDR1 and CDR2 from the germline V gene are LGHNA and YNFKEQ. V shed 4 bases and J 4 bases; nucleotides not matched to a gene: 12. The CDR3 runs to 18 residues. CDR3 amino acids: CASSRGSLAGGFADTQYF. DNA for the CDR3: TGTGCCAGCAGCCGAGGTAGTCTAGCGGGAGGGTTCGCAGATACGCAGTATTTT.

The rearrangement joins TRBV25-1 to TRBJ2-1, with 11 bases lining up with TRBD2. J was trimmed by 15 bases and V by 7 bases; bases with no gene match: 14. Germline V lookup: CDR1 MGHDK, CDR2 SYGVNS. The length of the CDR3 is 14 residues. CDR3: CASTGGLAETQSFF. CDR3 DNA: TGTGCCAGCACAGGGGGACTAGCGGAGACCCAGTCGTTCTTC.

V gene TRBV5-1 combines with J gene TRBJ2-7; tentatively, D is TRBD1 (6 bases). Germline assignment: CDR1 SGHRS and CDR2 YFSETQ. The V and J ends lost 1 base and 3 bases respectively, with 11 bases between them. The CDR3 runs to 14 residues. As DNA, the CDR3 is TGCGCCAGCAGCTTGTTCGGGACAAACTACGAGCAGTACTTC. This codes for CASSLFGTNYEQYF. Together with reference TRBV5-1 and TRBJ2-7, the CDR3 gives the full variable domain: KAGVTQTPRYLIKTRGQQVTLSCSPISGHRSVSWYQQTPGQGLQFLFEYFSETQRNKGNFPGRFSGRQFSNSRSEMNVSTLELGDSALYLCASSLFGTNYEQYFGPGTRLTVT.

The chain recombines TRBV29-1 with TRBJ2-5; D is possibly TRBD1 (6 bases). The CDR3 has 15 residues. Trimming took 3 bases from V and 2 from J, leaving 16 bases between them. From germline, CDR1 is SQVTM and CDR2 ANQGSEA. CDR3: CSVEPVRGRQETQYF. CDR3 in DNA: TGCAGCGTTGAGCCGGTCAGGGGTAGACAAGAGACCCAGTACTTC.

This CDR3 is CASSLDRSNYGYTF. DNA of the CDR3: TGTGCCAGCAGTCTCGACAGGTCTAACTATGGCTACACCTTC. The chain employs TRBV5-4 and TRBJ1-2; D possibly corresponds to TRBD1 (6 bases). Per the germline V gene, CDR1 is SGHNT and CDR2 is YYREEE (reference sequence). The V gene lost 5 bases and the J gene lost 0 bases, with 11 bases spanning the gap. The CDR3 spans 14 residues. The full variable domain, rest sourced from reference TRBV5-4 and TRBJ1-2, is ETGVTQSPTHLIKTRGQQVTLRCSSQSGHNTVSWYQQALGQGPQFIFQYYREEENGRGNFPPRFSGLQFPNYSSELNVNALELDDSALYLCASSLDRSNYGYTFGSGTRLTVV.